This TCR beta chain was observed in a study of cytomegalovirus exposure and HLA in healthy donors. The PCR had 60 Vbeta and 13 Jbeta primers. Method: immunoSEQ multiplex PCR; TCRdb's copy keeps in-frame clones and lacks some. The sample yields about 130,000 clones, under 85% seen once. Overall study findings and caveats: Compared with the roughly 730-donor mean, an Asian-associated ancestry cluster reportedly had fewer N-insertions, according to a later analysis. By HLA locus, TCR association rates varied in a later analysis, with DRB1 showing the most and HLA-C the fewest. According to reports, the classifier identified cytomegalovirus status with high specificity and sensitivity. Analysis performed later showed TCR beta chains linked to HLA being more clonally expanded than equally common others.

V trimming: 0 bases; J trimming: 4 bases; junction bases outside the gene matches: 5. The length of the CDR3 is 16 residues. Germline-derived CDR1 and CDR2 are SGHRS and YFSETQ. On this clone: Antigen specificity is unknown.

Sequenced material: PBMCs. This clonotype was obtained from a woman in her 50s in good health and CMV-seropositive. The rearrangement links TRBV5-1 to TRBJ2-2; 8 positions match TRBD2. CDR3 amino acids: CASSLVRGATTGELFF. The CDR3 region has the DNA TGCGCCAGCAGCTTGGTGCGGGGGGCGACCACCGGGGAGCTGTTTTTT.